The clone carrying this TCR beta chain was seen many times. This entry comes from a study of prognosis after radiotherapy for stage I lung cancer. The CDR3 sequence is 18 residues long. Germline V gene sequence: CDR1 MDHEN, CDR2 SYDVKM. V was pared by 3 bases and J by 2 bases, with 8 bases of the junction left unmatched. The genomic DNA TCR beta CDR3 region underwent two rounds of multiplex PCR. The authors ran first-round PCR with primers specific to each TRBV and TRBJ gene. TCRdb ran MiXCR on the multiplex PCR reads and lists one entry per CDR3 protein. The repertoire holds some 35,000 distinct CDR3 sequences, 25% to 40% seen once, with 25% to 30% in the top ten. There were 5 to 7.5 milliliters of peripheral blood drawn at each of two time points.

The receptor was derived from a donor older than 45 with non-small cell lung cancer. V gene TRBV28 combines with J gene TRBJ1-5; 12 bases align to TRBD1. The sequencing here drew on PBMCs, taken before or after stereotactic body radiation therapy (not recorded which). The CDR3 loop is CASSFGTGGNVGNQPQHF. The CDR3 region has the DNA TGTGCCAGCAGTTTTGGGACAGGGGGCAATGTCGGCAATCAGCCCCAGCATTTT.